This TCR beta chain emerged from a study of T cells in Graves' hyperthyroidism and ophthalmopathy. This clonotype appeared a few times. Antigen unknown. Findings of the study overall: The authors' 13 V-J model separated ophthalmopathy from stable hyperthyroidism. Expanded thyroid clonotypes (above 0.001) were mostly also found in blood.

Diagnoses were made from clinical symptoms, serum measures (thyroxine and TRAb), thyroid ultrasound and orbital computed tomography. Source material for PBMCs was less than 12 ml fresh peripheral blood. Amplification targeted TCR beta CDR3 regions from RNA transcripts. A set of HTBI primers served as the primers for a first-round RT-PCR of the TCR CDR3. TCRdb re-called the multiplex PCR reads through MiXCR, storing one row per CDR3 protein. The repertoire holds approximately 400,000 distinct CDR3 sequences, with approximately 14% as singletons. The source is a woman in her twenties or thirties with Graves' ophthalmopathy. Sequenced: blood.

The CDR3 here is CASSIKGLGNQPQHF. The CDR3 DNA follows: TGTGCCAGTAGTATTAAGGGGCTGGGCAATCAGCCCCAGCATTTT. The V call is TRBV19, the J call TRBJ1-5; possible D gene TRBD1, 5 bases. The CDR3 has 15 amino acids. Germline CDR1 LNHDA, CDR2 SQIVND (reference sequence). The V and J ends lost 3 bases and 2 bases respectively, with 11 bases between them.